This TCR beta chain was found in a study of identifying expanded T cells in peripheral blood. Overall study results and limits: Variance in clone template counts between approximately two-week samples significantly increased with total template count across all healthy donors.

Some clones are missing from TCRdb's copy, which holds only in-frame ones; the method was immunoSEQ multiplex PCR. Among approximately 85,000 clones, approximately 84% were seen once, and the ten largest hold approximately 18%. During the collection period, no donor immune events like infections were recorded. In this sample, this clone turned up many times. Its antigen remains unknown. The source of this sequence is a person aged 18 to 69 in good health. Material: blood.

CDR3 DNA: TGTGCCTGGCGGACTAGCGGGAGGGCCGGGGAGCTGTTTTTT. It codes for CAWRTSGRAGELFF. The gene calls are TRBV30 and TRBJ2-2, with 15 bases matching TRBD2. The V gene end was trimmed by 5 bases and the J gene end by 6 bases; junction bases not matched to a gene: 1. The CDR3 is 14 residues long. Germline V gene data show CDR1 as GTSNPN and CDR2 as SVGIG (reference sequence).